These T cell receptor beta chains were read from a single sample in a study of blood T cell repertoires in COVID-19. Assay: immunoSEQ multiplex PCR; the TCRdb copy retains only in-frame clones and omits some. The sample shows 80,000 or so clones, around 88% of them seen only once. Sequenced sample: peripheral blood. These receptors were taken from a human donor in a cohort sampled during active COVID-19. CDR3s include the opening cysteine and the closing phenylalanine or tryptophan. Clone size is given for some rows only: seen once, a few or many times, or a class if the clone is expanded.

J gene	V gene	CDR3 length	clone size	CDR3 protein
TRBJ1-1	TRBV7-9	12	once	CASSPGNAEAFF
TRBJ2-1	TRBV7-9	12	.	CASSPSTRGQFF
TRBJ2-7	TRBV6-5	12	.	CASRRGVYEQYF
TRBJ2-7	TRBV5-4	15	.	CASSLAGGLDYEQYF
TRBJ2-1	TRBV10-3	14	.	CAISEDSFLNEQFF
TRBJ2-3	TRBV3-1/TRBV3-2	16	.	CASSAVAGAIADTQYF
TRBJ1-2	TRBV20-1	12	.	CSASDRGEAYTF
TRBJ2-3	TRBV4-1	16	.	CASSHWTSGGTDTQYF
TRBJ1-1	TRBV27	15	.	CASSIGAGVKTEAFF
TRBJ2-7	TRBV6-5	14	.	CASSSGTALYEQYF
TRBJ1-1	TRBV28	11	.	CASIWSTEAFF
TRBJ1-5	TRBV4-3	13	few	CASSPEGSQPQHF
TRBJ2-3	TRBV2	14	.	CASSAVTSTDTQYF
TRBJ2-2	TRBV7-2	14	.	CASSLGQGSRELFF
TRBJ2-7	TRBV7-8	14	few	CASSLDWGAYEQYF
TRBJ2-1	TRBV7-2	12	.	CASSSTGVEQFF
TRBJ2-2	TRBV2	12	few	CASGRGTGELFF
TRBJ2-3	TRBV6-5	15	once	CAGTSGTSSTDTQYF
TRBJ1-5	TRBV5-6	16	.	CASSHRNWYSNQPQHF
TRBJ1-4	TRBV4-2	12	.	CASSQDPEKLFF
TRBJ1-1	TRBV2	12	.	CASKEGHTEAFF
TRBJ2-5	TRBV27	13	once	CASSLIGQETQYF
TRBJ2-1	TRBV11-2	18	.	CASSLLRGSSGGYNEQFF
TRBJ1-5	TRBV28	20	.	CASSLMTGDPDYYSNQPQHF
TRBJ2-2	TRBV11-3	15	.	CASSLGGLNTGELFF
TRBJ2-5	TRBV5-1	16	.	CASSLGNTAPQETQYF
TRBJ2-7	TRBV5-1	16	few	CASSLQGQGYSYEQYF
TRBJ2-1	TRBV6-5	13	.	CAGRTGGWNEQFF
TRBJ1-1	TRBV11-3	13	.	CASRRGTDTEAFF
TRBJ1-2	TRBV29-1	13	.	CSVAHRWSDGYTF
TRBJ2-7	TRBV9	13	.	CASSARGLGEQYF
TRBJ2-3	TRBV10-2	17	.	CASRPAGTSGSTDTQYF
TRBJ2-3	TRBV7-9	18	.	CASSSGLLAGGETDTQYF
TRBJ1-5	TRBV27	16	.	CARYWDSSPLAGPQHF
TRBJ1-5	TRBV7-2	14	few	CASNPTGSEQPQHF
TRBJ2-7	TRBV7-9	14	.	CASSSPETAYEQYF
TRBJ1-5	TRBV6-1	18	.	CASSEPRAPDRSQQPQHF
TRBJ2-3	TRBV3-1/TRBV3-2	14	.	CASSQDWGGDTQYF
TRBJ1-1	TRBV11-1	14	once	CASSTTGLNTEAFF
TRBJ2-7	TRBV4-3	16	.	CASSPDHLAGAYEQYF
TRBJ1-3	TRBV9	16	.	CASSVGPQFSGNTIYF
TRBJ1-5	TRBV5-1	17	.	CASSLDPLDYSNQPQHF
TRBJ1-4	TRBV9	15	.	CASSALTGGSEKLFF
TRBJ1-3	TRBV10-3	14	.	CAISEHTGASTIYF
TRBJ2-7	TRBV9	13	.	CASSRGITYEQYF
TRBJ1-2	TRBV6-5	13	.	CALWSGTRHGYTF
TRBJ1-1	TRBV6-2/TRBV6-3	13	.	CASSWRGVTEAFF
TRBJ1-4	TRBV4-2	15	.	CASSQDWAVNEKLFF
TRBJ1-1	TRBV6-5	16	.	CASSYSSLVRVAEAFF
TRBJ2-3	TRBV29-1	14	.	CSVIGGAATDTQYF